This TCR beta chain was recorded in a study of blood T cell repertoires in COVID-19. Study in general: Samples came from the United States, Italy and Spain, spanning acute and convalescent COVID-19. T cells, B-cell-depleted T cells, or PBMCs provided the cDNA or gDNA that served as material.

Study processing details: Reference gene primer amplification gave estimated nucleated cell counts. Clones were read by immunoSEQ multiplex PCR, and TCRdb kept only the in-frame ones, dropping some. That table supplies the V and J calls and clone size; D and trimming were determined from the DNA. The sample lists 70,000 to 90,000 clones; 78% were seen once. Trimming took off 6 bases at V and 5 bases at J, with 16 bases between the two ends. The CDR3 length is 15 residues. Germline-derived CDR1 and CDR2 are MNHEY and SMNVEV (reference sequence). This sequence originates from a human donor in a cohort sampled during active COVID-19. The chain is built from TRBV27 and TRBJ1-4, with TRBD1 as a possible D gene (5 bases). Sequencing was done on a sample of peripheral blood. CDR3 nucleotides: TGTGCCAGCAGGCAAATGGGGGGAGTCAATGAAAAACTGTTTTTT. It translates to CASRQMGGVNEKLFF.